These T cell receptor beta chains were read from a single sample in a study of blood T cell repertoires in COVID-19. Repertoires were generated with immunoSEQ multiplex PCR, while TCRdb's copy carries only in-frame clones and drops some. This repertoire shows about 200,000 clones, roughly 91% found once; its top ten account for roughly 4%. The material sequenced was PBMCs or T cells enriched from blood (not recorded which). Receptor source: a woman in her thirties with acute COVID-19. CDR3s include the opening cysteine and the closing phenylalanine or tryptophan. D genes are given only for firm matches. Clone size is stated in some rows and not others, as once, few, many or a class when expanded.

abundance: NA
j_gene: TRBJ2-7
v_gene: TRBV7-6
d_gene: NA
CDR3nt: TGTGCCAGCAGCTTAGGGGTTCAGGGCCACGAGCAGTACTTC
CDR3aa: CASSLGVQGHEQYF

abundance: NA
j_gene: TRBJ2-7
v_gene: TRBV30
d_gene: NA
CDR3nt: TGTGCCTGGAGTGTAGATGGGAGTTACGAGCAGTACTTC
CDR3aa: CAWSVDGSYEQYF

abundance: NA
j_gene: TRBJ2-3
v_gene: TRBV29-1
d_gene: NA
CDR3nt: TGCAGCGTTGAACCGGGGAGTTGGGACACAGATACGCAGTATTTT
CDR3aa: CSVEPGSWDTDTQYF

abundance: NA
j_gene: TRBJ1-5
v_gene: TRBV5-6
d_gene: TRBD1
CDR3nt: TGTGCCAGCAGCTTAGACAGGGGCTATAATCAGCCCCAGCATTTT
CDR3aa: CASSLDRGYNQPQHF

abundance: NA
j_gene: TRBJ1-2
v_gene: TRBV24-1
d_gene: NA
CDR3nt: TGTGCCACCAGTGATGGTCGAGGGCCGCGGGGCTACACCTTC
CDR3aa: CATSDGRGPRGYTF

abundance: once
j_gene: TRBJ1-6
v_gene: TRBV7-2
d_gene: TRBD1
CDR3nt: TGTGCCAGCAGCTTACTCGGGCAGGGGGTCTCACCCCTCCACTTT
CDR3aa: CASSLLGQGVSPLHF

abundance: NA
j_gene: TRBJ2-5
v_gene: TRBV7-2
d_gene: NA
CDR3nt: TGTGCCAGCAGCTTAGGCGGCAACCAAGAGACCCAGTACTTC
CDR3aa: CASSLGGNQETQYF

abundance: NA
j_gene: TRBJ1-2
v_gene: TRBV7-6
d_gene: TRBD1
CDR3nt: TGTGCCAGCAGCTCGATCACGGACAGGGCTGATGGCTACACCTTC
CDR3aa: CASSSITDRADGYTF

abundance: NA
j_gene: TRBJ1-3
v_gene: TRBV14
d_gene: NA
CDR3nt: TGTGCCTGCGGGGGCCAATTCTCTGGAAACACCATATATTTT
CDR3aa: CACGGQFSGNTIYF

abundance: NA
j_gene: TRBJ1-4
v_gene: TRBV19
d_gene: NA
CDR3nt: TGTGCCAGTAGTATTGGCGGTGGAAATGAAAAACTGTTTTTT
CDR3aa: CASSIGGGNEKLFF

abundance: NA
j_gene: TRBJ1-5
v_gene: TRBV28
d_gene: TRBD1
CDR3nt: TGTGCCAGCAGCCCCTTGGGACAGGGAAAGAGTGGCAATCAGCCCCAGCATTTT
CDR3aa: CASSPLGQGKSGNQPQHF

abundance: NA
j_gene: TRBJ2-2
v_gene: TRBV7-6
d_gene: TRBD1
CDR3nt: TGTGCCAGCAGCTTACTCGGGACAGGCACCGGGGAGCTGTTTTTT
CDR3aa: CASSLLGTGTGELFF

abundance: NA
j_gene: TRBJ1-5
v_gene: TRBV30
d_gene: TRBD1
CDR3nt: TGTGCCTGGAGTAAGGGACAGGGAGGCAATCAGCCCCAGCATTTT
CDR3aa: CAWSKGQGGNQPQHF

abundance: NA
j_gene: TRBJ1-2
v_gene: TRBV3-1/TRBV3-2
d_gene: NA
CDR3nt: TGTGCCAGAGAGGATCAGTCACCCCATTATAACTATGGCTACACCTTC
CDR3aa: CAREDQSPHYNYGYTF

abundance: NA
j_gene: TRBJ1-4
v_gene: TRBV6-6
d_gene: NA
CDR3nt: TGTGCCAGCAGTTCGAAGAGGGGAGGGTATGAAAAACTGTTTTTT
CDR3aa: CASSSKRGGYEKLFF